This is a list of T cell receptor beta chains from one sample in a study of cytomegalovirus exposure and HLA in healthy donors. Measured with immunoSEQ multiplex PCR; TCRdb has only the in-frame clones, and not every one. The table records around 130,000 clones, around 73% of them present only once. The sample consisted of PBMCs. The receptors derive from a man over 45 in good health and CMV-seronegative. Both conserved end residues are part of each CDR3. D genes are given only for firm matches. Clone size, where shown, is once, few, many, or a class for clones that have expanded.

clone_size d_call cdr3_length j_call v_call cdr3_aa cdr3_nt
- - 16 TRBJ2-3 TRBV29-1 CSVHGGGAGSTDTQYF TGCAGCGTCCACGGCGGGGGCGCCGGGTCCACAGATACGCAGTATTTT
- TRBD2 17 TRBJ2-7 TRBV4-2 CASSQKVGTSGSYEQYF TGTGCCAGCAGCCAAAAAGTTGGCACTAGCGGGAGCTACGAGCAGTACTTC
- - 11 TRBJ2-5 TRBV5-6 CASSLQETQYF TGTGCCAGCAGCCTCCAAGAGACCCAGTACTTC
- - 14 TRBJ1-3 TRBV6-1 CASHGDYSGNTIYF TGTGCCAGCCACGGTGACTACTCTGGAAACACCATATATTTT
- TRBD2 16 TRBJ2-1 TRBV11-2 CASSPLRSGGYNEQFF TGTGCCAGCAGCCCCCTTAGGAGCGGGGGCTACAATGAGCAGTTCTTC
- - 14 TRBJ1-1 TRBV30 CAWSWGGLNTEAFF TGTGCCTGGAGTTGGGGGGGACTCAACACTGAAGCTTTCTTT
- TRBD2 15 TRBJ2-1 TRBV7-9 CASSLARAGGNEQFF TGTGCCAGCAGCTTAGCGAGGGCGGGGGGCAATGAGCAGTTCTTC
few TRBD1 14 TRBJ2-2 TRBV2 CASSELTGIGELFF TGTGCCAGCAGTGAATTGACAGGGATCGGGGAGCTGTTTTTT
few - 12 TRBJ1-2 TRBV28 CAGQGLVSGYTF TGTGCCGGCCAAGGACTCGTCTCCGGCTACACCTTC
- TRBD1 17 TRBJ1-5 TRBV28 CASSPGTGVNSNQPQHF TGTGCCAGCAGTCCCGGGACAGGGGTTAATAGCAATCAGCCCCAGCATTTT
few TRBD1 13 TRBJ2-7 TRBV7-9 CASSLGQGNEQYF TGTGCCAGCAGCCTGGGACAGGGGAACGAGCAGTACTTC
- TRBD1 16 TRBJ2-2 TRBV11-2 CASSLGTGGGPGELFF TGTGCCAGCAGCTTAGGGACAGGGGGCGGCCCCGGGGAGCTGTTTTTT
- - 15 TRBJ1-4 TRBV28 CASSLRRVADEKLFF TGTGCCAGCAGTTTGCGGCGGGTGGCAGATGAAAAACTGTTTTTT
- TRBD2 17 TRBJ2-2 TRBV7-6 CASSPRTSGRGAGELFF TGTGCCAGCAGCCCACGGACTAGCGGGAGAGGGGCCGGGGAGCTGTTTTTT
- - 16 TRBJ2-1 TRBV28 CASSPYGGGSYNEQFF TGTGCCAGCAGCCCCTACGGGGGAGGCTCCTACAATGAGCAGTTCTTC
- TRBD2 14 TRBJ2-7 TRBV15 CATSKTSGVYEQYF TGTGCCACCAGCAAGACTAGCGGAGTCTACGAGCAGTACTTC
- TRBD1 13 TRBJ2-5 TRBV30 CAADRQGQETQYF TGTGCCGCCGACCGACAGGGGCAGGAGACCCAGTACTTC
- - 14 TRBJ2-7 TRBV11-2 CASSFSGSGSEQYF TGTGCCAGCAGCTTTTCCGGGTCCGGCTCCGAGCAGTACTTC
- TRBD1 15 TRBJ2-1 TRBV9 CASSVGRDRGYEQFF TGTGCCAGCAGCGTAGGTAGGGACAGGGGCTATGAGCAGTTCTTC
- TRBD2 13 TRBJ2-5 TRBV28 CASITSGMETQYF TGTGCCAGCATAACTAGCGGGATGGAGACCCAGTACTTC
- TRBD1 14 TRBJ2-3 TRBV28 CASSYTGEADTQYF TGTGCCAGCAGTTACACAGGGGAAGCAGATACGCAGTATTTT
- TRBD1 13 TRBJ1-2 TRBV19 CASARDRNYGYTF TGTGCCAGTGCCCGGGACAGAAACTATGGCTACACCTTC
- - 16 TRBJ2-5 TRBV5-1 CASNQGRAGWRETQYF TGCGCCAGCAACCAGGGTCGAGCGGGTTGGAGGGAGACCCAGTACTTC
- - 12 TRBJ2-5 TRBV29-1 CSDLTYQETQYF TGCAGCGACCTGACTTACCAAGAGACCCAGTACTTC
- - 14 TRBJ2-5 TRBV5-4 CASSLWGASETQYF TGTGCCAGCAGCTTGTGGGGAGCGAGTGAGACCCAGTACTTC
- TRBD1 15 TRBJ1-4 TRBV28 CASSPNTGGKEKLFF TGTGCCAGCAGCCCTAACACAGGGGGCAAGGAAAAACTGTTTTTT
- TRBD2 17 TRBJ2-5 TRBV4-2 CASSQVSRRGGQETQYF TGTGCCAGCAGCCAAGTTTCGCGGCGGGGGGGCCAAGAGACCCAGTACTTC
- - 14 TRBJ2-5 TRBV5-1 CASSPQGRVETQYF TGCGCCAGCAGCCCCCAGGGGCGGGTAGAGACCCAGTACTTC
- TRBD1 14 TRBJ2-7 TRBV10-2 CASSGGTGTNEQYF TGCGCCAGCAGTGGGGGGACAGGGACAAACGAGCAGTACTTC
- TRBD2 13 TRBJ2-7 TRBV29-1 CSTRAGSSYEQYF TGCAGCACACGAGCGGGAAGCTCCTACGAGCAGTACTTC
- TRBD2 13 TRBJ2-7 TRBV5-1 CASSGGGTYEQYF TGCGCCAGCAGCGGCGGGGGGACCTACGAGCAGTACTTC
- TRBD2 16 TRBJ2-3 TRBV18 CASSRGLAGNTDTQYF TGTGCCAGCTCTCGCGGACTAGCGGGAAACACAGATACGCAGTATTTT
- - 15 TRBJ1-6 TRBV29-1 CSVESGGPSNSPLHF TGCAGCGTTGAGAGTGGCGGCCCTTCGAATTCACCCCTCCACTTT
- TRBD1 16 TRBJ2-7 TRBV27 CASSFTPEGQGNEQYF TGTGCCAGCAGTTTTACACCCGAGGGACAGGGAAACGAGCAGTACTTC
- TRBD1 14 TRBJ2-2 TRBV19 CASRRGQGPGELFF TGTGCCAGTCGTCGGGGACAGGGCCCCGGGGAGCTGTTTTTT
- - 14 TRBJ2-2 TRBV10-3 CAIAPRDDTGELFF TGTGCCATCGCCCCCAGGGATGACACCGGGGAGCTGTTTTTT
- TRBD1 18 TRBJ1-4 TRBV5-3 CARSQTRGQPPYNEKLFF TGTGCCAGAAGCCAAACCAGGGGGCAGCCTCCATATAATGAAAAACTGTTTTTT
- - 13 TRBJ1-1 TRBV30 CAWSVRQGGEAFF TGTGCCTGGAGTGTACGGCAGGGCGGTGAAGCTTTCTTT
- - 13 TRBJ2-1 TRBV7-2 CASSLGLKNEQFF TGTGCCAGCAGCTTGGGGCTAAAGAATGAGCAGTTCTTC
- - 16 TRBJ1-1 TRBV19 CASSIDISRVITEAFF TGTGCCAGTAGTATAGATATTTCCAGGGTTATCACTGAAGCTTTCTTT
- - 14 TRBJ2-3 TRBV5-1 CASSLTADTDTQYF TGCGCCAGCAGCTTGACAGCCGACACAGATACGCAGTATTTT
- TRBD1 13 TRBJ2-1 TRBV7-9 CASSWGTDNEQFF TGTGCCAGCAGCTGGGGGACAGACAATGAGCAGTTCTTC
once - 16 TRBJ2-7 TRBV11-2 CASSLARSPSTYEQYF TGTGCCAGCAGCTTAGCCCGTTCTCCCAGTACCTACGAGCAGTACTTC
- - 16 TRBJ1-5 TRBV28 CASSPGGRGMNQPQHF TGTGCCAGCAGTCCAGGCGGCAGGGGCATGAATCAGCCCCAGCATTTT
few - 13 TRBJ1-4 TRBV30 CAWSPGGNEKLFF TGTGCCTGGAGTCCCGGGGGTAATGAAAAACTGTTTTTT
- TRBD2 16 TRBJ2-3 TRBV29-1 CSVAGLAGSLTDTQYF TGCAGCGTTGCTGGACTAGCGGGGAGTTTAACAGATACGCAGTATTTT
- TRBD1 14 TRBJ1-4 TRBV6-1 CASSDGQGFEKLFF TGTGCCAGCAGTGATGGACAGGGGTTTGAAAAACTGTTTTTT